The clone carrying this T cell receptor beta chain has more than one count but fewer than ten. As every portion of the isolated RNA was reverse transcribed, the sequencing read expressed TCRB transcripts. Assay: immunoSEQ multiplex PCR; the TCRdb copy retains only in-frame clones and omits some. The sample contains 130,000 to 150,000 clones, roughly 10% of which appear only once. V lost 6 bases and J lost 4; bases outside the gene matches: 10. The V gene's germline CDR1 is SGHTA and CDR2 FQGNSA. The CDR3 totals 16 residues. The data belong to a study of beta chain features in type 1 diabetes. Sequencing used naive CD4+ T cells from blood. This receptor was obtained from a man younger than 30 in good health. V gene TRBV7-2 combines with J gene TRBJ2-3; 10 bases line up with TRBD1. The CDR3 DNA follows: TGTGCCAGCAGACCAGGGCTGGGACAGGGGCCAGATACGCAGTATTTT. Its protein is CASRPGLGQGPDTQYF.